The source of this TCR beta chain is a study of graft-versus-host responses after intestinal transplantation. Points from the study as a whole: The study associated peak circulating GvH clone levels with early post-transplant HvG declines.

The CDR3 is 15 amino acids. Germline V gene lookup returns CDR1 SGHDT and CDR2 YYEEEE. Germline trimming cut 6 bases from V and 10 bases from J; bases unmatched to any gene: 14. As concerns this clone: Its antigen is as yet unknown.

Here immunoSEQ multiplex PCR was the method, and the copy in TCRdb shows in-frame clones only, minus some. The data show some 100,000 clones, with 85% to 95% seen just once and less than 0.08% held by the top ten. This chain connects TRBV5-6 to TRBJ2-1; 9 nucleotides align to TRBD2. This specimen consisted of unstimulated CD8+ T cells sorted from spleen or lymph node cells, obtained before transplant. The source of this sequence is a human donor who was the organ donor for an intestinal transplant. DNA for the CDR3: TGTGCCAGCAACTTCGGATATAGCGGGAGAGTAGAGCAGTTCTTC. This sequence encodes CASNFGYSGRVEQFF. The full variable domain, rest sourced from reference TRBV5-6 and TRBJ2-1, is DAGVTQSPTHLIKTRGQQVTLRCSPKSGHDTVSWYQQALGQGPQFIFQYYEEEERQRGNFPDRFSGHQFPNYSSELNVNALLLGDSALYLCASNFGYSGRVEQFFGPGTRLTVL.